The TCR beta chain described here comes from a study of shared clonotypes between healthy human individuals. As for this clone: As yet, its antigen is unknown.

The trim removed 3 bases at V and 8 bases at J, leaving 16 bases unmatched. Per the germline V gene, CDR1 is LGHNA and CDR2 is YNFKEQ. The CDR3 is 17 residues long. Points from the study as a whole: Only blood underwent sampling, and tissue repertoires likely differ. Naive subsets usually exceeded memory subsets in estimated richness.

This table comes from immunoSEQ multiplex PCR, and its TCRdb copy is limited to in-frame clones, with some not included. The sample shows approximately 720,000 clones, about 92% of them seen only once. Cells designated naive CD8 were CD45RO-negative and were positively selected for CCR7, with terminally differentiated effector memory CD45RA+ cells excluded. V is TRBV4-2 and J is TRBJ2-1; 7 bases line up with TRBD2. Sequencing was done on a sample of naive CD8+ T cells sorted from blood. The sequence came from a man aged 25 to 40 in good health. CDR3 residues: CASSHPFGLVGSDEQFF. The CDR3 DNA reads TGTGCCAGCAGCCACCCATTCGGACTAGTGGGTTCCGATGAGCAGTTCTTC.